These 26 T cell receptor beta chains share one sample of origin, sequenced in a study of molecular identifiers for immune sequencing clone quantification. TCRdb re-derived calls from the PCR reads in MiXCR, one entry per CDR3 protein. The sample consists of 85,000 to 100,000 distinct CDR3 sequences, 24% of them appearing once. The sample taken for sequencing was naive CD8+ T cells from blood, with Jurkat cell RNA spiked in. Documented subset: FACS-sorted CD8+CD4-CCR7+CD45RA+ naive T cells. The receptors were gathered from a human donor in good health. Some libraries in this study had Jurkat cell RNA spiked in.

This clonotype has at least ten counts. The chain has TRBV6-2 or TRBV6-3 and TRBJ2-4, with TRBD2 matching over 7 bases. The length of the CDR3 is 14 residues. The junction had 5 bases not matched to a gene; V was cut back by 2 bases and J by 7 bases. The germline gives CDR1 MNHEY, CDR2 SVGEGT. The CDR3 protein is CASSYGPGGNIQYF. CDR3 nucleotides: TGTGCCAGCAGTTACGGTCCGGGAGGCAACATTCAGTACTTC.

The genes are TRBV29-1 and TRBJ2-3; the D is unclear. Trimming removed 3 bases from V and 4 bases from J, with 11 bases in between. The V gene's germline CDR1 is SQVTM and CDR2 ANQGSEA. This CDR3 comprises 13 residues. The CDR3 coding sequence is TGCAGCGTTGAGTGTGTGAGTGCAGATACGCAGTATTTT. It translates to CSVECVSADTQYF.

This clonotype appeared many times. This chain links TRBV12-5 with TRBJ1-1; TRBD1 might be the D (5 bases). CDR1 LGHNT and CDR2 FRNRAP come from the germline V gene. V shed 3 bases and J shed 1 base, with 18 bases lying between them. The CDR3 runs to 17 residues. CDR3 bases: TGTGCTAGTGGTTTTGGCCTCCCTGGGGGATCGAACACTGAAGCTTTCTTT. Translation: CASGFGLPGGSNTEAFF.

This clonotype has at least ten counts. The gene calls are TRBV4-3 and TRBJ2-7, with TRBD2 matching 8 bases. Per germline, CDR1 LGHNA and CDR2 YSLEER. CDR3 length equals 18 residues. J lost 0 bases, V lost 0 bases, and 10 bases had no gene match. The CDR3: CASSQDYRAGGGSYEQYF. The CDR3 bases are TGCGCCAGCAGCCAAGATTATCGGGCGGGAGGTGGCTCCTACGAGCAGTACTTC.

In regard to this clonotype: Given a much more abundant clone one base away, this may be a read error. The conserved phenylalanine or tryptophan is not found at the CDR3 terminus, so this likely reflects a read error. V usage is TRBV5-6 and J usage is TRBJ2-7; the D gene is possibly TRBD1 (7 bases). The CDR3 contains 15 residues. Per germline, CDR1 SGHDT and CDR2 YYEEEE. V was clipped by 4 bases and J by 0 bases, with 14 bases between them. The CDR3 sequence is CASSLEGASSYEQYC. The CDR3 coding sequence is TGTGCCAGCAGCCTGGAGGGGGCTAGCTCCTACGAGCAGTACTGC.

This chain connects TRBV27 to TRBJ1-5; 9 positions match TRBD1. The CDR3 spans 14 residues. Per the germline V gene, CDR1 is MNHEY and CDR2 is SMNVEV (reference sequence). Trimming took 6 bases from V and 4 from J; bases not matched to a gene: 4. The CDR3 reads CASRRTGENQPQHF. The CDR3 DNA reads TGTGCCAGCAGGCGGACAGGGGAAAATCAGCCCCAGCATTTT.

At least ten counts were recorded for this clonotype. The CDR3, as DNA: TGCGCCAGCAGCCAAGATCGGACAATCAATCAGCCCCAGCATTTT. This encodes CASSQDRTINQPQHF. The chain is built from TRBV4-1 and TRBJ1-5, with a tentative D call TRBD1 (5 bases). This CDR3 comprises 15 residues. Between the trimmed V and J ends, which lost 0 bases and 3 bases, there was a span of 9 bases. Germline-derived CDR1 and CDR2 are MGHRA and YSYEKL.

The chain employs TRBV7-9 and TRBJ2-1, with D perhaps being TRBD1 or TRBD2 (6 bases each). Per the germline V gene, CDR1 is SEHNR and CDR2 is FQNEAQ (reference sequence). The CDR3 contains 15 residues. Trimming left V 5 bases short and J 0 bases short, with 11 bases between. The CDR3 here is CASSTRGLSYNEQFF. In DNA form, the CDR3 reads TGTGCCAGCAGCACCCGGGGGCTCTCCTACAATGAGCAGTTCTTC.

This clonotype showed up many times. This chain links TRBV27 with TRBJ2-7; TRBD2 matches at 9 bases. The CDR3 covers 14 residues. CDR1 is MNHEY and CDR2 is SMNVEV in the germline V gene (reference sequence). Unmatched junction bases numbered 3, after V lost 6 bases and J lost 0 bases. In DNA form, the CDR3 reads TGTGCCAGCAGGGGAGCGGGGGGCTCCTACGAGCAGTACTTC. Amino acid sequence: CASRGAGGSYEQYF.

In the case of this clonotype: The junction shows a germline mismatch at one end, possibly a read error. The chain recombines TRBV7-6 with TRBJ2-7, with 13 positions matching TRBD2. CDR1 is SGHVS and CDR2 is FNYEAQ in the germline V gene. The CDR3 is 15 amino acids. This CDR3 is CASSQLAGGLYEQCF. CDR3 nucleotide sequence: TGTGCCAGCAGCCAACTAGCGGGGGGGTTGTACGAGCAGTGCTTC. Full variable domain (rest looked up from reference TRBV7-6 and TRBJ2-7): GAGVSQSPRYKVTKRGQDVALRCDPISGHVSLYWYRQALGQGPEFLTYFNYEAQQDKSGLPNDRFSAERPEGSISTLTIQRTEQRDSAMYRCASSQLAGGLYEQCFGPGTRLTVT.

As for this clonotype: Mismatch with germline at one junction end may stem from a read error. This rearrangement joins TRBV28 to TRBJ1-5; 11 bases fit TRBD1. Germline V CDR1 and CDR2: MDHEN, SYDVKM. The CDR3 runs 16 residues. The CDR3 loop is CPSSAPGTGGDQPQHF. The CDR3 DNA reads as TGTCCCAGCAGTGCCCCCGGGACAGGGGGAGATCAGCCCCAGCATTTT. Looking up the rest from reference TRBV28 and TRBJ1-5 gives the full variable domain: DVKVTQSSRYLVKRTGEKVFLECVQDMDHENMFWYRQDPGLGLRLIYFSYDVKMKEKGDIPEGYSVSREKKERFSLILESASTNQTSMYLCPSSAPGTGGDQPQHFGDGTRLSIL.

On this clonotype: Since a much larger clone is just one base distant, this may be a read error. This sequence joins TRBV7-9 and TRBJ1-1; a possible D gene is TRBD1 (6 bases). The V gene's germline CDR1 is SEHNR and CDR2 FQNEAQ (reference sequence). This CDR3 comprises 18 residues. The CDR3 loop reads CASSLVRDIHLLDTEALF. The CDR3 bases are TGTGCCAGCAGCTTAGTCCGGGACATACACTTGTTGGACACTGAAGCTCTCTTT.

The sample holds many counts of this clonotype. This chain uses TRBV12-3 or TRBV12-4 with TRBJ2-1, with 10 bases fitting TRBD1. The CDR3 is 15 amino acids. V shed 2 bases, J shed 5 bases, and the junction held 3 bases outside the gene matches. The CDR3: CASSLWDRGDNEQFF. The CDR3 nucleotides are TGTGCCAGCAGTTTATGGGACAGGGGAGACAATGAGCAGTTCTTC.

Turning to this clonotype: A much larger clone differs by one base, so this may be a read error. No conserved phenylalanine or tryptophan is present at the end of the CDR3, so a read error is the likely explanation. The CDR3 bases are TGTGCCAGCAGCGTAGACGGGGTCTCTGGAAACACCATATATTCT. It codes for CASSVDGVSGNTIYS. The chain is built from TRBV9 and TRBJ1-3; D gene ambiguous. Trimming removed 0 bases at V and 0 bases at J, with 7 bases between. CDR3 length: 15 residues. The V gene's germline CDR1 is SGDLS and CDR2 YYNGEE.

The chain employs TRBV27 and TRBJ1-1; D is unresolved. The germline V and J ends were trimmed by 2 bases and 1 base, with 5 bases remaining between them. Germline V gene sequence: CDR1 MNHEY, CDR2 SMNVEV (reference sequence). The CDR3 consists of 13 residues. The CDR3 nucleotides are TGTGCCAGCAGTTTAACCTCGAACACTGAAGCTTTCTTT. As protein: CASSLTSNTEAFF.

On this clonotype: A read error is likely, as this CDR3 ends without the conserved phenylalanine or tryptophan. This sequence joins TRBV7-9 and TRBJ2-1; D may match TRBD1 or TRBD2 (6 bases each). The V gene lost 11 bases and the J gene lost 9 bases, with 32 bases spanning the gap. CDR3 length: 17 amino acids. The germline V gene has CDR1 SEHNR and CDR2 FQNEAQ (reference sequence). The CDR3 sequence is CAGTHPSAGVARGEQFL. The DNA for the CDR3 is TGTGCCGGCACACACCCTAGTGCAGGGGTGGCGCGGGGTGAGCAGTTCCTC.

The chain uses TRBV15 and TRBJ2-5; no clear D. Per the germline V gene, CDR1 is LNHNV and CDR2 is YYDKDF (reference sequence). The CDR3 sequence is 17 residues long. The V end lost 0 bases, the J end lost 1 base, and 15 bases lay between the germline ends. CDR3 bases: TGTGCCACCAGCAGAGATCTTGGGTATCGCGGCCAAGAGACCCAGTACTTC. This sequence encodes CATSRDLGYRGQETQYF.

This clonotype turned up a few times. CDR3 residues: CATSRDGSTSENAQYF. In DNA form, the CDR3 reads TGTGCCACCAGCAGAGATGGTTCAACTAGCGAGAATGCGCAGTATTTT. V usage is TRBV15 and J usage is TRBJ2-3, with TRBD2 matching over 7 bases. Germline CDR1 and CDR2: LNHNV and YYDKDF (reference sequence). The CDR3 contains 16 residues. Trimming took 0 bases from V and 10 from J; bases not matched to a gene: 13. The full variable domain, its missing parts supplied by reference TRBV15 and TRBJ2-3, is DAMVIQNPRYQVTQFGKPVTLSCSQTLNHNVMYWYQQKSSQAPKLLFHYYDKDFNNEADTPDNFQSRRPNTSFCFLDIRSPGLGDTAMYLCATSRDGSTSENAQYFGPGTRLTVL.

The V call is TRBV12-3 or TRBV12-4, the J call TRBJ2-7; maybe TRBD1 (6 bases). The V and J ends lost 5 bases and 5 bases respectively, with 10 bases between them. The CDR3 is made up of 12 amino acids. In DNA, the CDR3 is TGTGCCAGCAGTCTACAGGGAGACGAGCAGTACTTC. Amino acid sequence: CASSLQGDEQYF.

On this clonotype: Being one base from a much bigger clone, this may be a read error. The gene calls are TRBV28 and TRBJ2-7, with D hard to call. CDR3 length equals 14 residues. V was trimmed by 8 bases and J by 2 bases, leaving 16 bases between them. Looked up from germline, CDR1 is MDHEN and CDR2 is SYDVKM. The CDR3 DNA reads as TGTGCCAGCTGGCCCTGGGCAGGTACCTACGAGCAGTACTTC. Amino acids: CASWPWAGTYEQYF.

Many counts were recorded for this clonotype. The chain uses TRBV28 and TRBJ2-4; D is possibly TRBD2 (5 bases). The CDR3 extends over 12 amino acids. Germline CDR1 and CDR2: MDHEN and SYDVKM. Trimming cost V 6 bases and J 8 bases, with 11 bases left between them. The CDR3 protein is CASSRRIDIQYF. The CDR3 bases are TGTGCCAGCAGCAGGAGGATTGACATTCAGTACTTC.

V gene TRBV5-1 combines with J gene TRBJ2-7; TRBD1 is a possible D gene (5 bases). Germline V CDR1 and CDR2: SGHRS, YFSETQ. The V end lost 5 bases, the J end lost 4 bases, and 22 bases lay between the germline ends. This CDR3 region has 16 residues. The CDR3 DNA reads TGCGCCAGCAGTCCCTTAGGGGAAACGACCAGATACGAGCAGTACTTC. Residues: CASSPLGETTRYEQYF.

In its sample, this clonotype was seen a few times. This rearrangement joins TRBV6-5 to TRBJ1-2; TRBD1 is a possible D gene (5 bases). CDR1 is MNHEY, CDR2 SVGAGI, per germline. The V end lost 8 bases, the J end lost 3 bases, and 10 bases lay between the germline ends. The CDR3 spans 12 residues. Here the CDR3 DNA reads TGTGCCAGCGGGGGTTCCCACTATGGCTACACCTTC. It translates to CASGGSHYGYTF.

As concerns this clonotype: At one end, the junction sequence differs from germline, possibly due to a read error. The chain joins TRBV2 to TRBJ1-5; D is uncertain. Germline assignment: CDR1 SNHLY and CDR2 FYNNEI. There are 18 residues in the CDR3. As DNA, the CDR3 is TGTGCCAGCAGTAAAGCGCTCAGTAGGAGGGCGGACAATCAGCCCCAGCATTTT. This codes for CASSKALSRRADNQPQHF. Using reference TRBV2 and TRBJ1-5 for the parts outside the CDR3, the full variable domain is EPEVTQTPSHQVTQMGQEVILRCVPISNHLYFYWYRQILGQKVEFLVSFYNNEISEKSEIFDDQFSVERPDGSNFTLKIRSTKLEDSAMYFCASSKALSRRADNQPQHFGDGTRLSIL.

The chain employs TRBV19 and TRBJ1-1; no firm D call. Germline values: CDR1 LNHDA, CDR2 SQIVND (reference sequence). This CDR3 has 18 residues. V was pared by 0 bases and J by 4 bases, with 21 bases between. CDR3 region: CASSIDWPGVVRTTEAFF. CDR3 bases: TGTGCCAGTAGTATAGATTGGCCAGGAGTAGTCCGTACCACTGAAGCTTTCTTT.

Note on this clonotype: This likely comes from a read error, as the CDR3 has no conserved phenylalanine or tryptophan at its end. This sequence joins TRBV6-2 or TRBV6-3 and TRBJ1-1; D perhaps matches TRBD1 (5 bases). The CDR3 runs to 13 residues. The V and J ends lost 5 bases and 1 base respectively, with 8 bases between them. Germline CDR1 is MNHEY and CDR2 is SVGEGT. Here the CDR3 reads CASSIRENTEAFY. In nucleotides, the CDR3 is TGTGCCAGCAGTATCAGGGAGAACACTGAAGCTTTCTAT.